This entry describes one TCR beta chain. Its antigen is unknown. The CDR3 covers 14 residues. Germline V gives CDR1 SGHRS, CDR2 YFSETQ. V was clipped by 2 bases and J by 2 bases, with 10 bases between them. The data were obtained in a study of T cell responses to AZD1222 COVID-19 vaccine. Whole-study findings and limits: Regions 160-218 and 743-854 held dominance among vaccine-associated CD4 TCRs, which spanned spike. White British people made up most donors, females outnumbered males, and clonal diversity was possibly underestimated. Close to half of spike-specific TCRs reportedly recognize unmutated variant regions.

Generated by immunoSEQ multiplex PCR, the TCRdb table keeps only in-frame clones and is missing some. The sample lists over 55,000 clones, around three quarters occurring once. The specimen was peripheral blood, collected 28 days after the second AZD1222 dose. The V call is TRBV5-1, the J call TRBJ2-5; D is undetermined. This clonotype was sampled from an adult who received the AZD1222 COVID-19 vaccine. CDR3 sequence (DNA): TGCGCCAGCAGCTTCGCGGACCTGCAAGAGACCCAGTACTTC. This gives the protein CASSFADLQETQYF.